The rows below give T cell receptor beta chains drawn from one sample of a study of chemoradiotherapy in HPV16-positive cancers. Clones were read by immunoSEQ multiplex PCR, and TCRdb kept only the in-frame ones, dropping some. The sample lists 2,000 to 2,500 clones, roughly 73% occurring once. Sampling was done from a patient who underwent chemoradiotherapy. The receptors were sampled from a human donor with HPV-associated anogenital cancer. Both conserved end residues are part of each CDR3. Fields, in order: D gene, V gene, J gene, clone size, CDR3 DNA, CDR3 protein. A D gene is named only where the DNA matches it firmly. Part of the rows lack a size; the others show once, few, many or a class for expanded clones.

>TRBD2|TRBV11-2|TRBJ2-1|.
TGTGCCAGCAGCTTAATGGGTCTCCGGGGGGGGTCTTACAATGAGCAGTTCTTC
CASSLMGLRGGSYNEQFF
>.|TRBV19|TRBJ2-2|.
TGTGCCAGTAGTATAAAGCTCAGAGCCGGGATGGCGAACACCGGGGAGCTGTTTTTT
CASSIKLRAGMANTGELFF
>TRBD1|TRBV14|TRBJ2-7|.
TGTGCCAGCAGCCAAGAAGGGCCGACAGGGGGTTACGAGCAGTACTTC
CASSQEGPTGGYEQYF
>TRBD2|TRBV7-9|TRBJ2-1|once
TGTGCCAGCAGCGGGGCGCGGGGGAGCTCCTACAATGAGCAGTTCTTC
CASSGARGSSYNEQFF
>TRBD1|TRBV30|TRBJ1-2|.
TGTGCCTGGAGGTGGTGGACAGGAGGAGATGGCTACACCTTC
CAWRWWTGGDGYTF
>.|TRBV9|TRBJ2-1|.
TGTGCCAGCAGCGTAGCTACAGGGAGTGAGCAGTTCTTC
CASSVATGSEQFF
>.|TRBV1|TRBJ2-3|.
TGCACCAGCAGCCACCCCCCTAAGCGGGGGGCCGCGAACACAGATACGCAGTATTTT
CTSSHPPKRGAANTDTQYF
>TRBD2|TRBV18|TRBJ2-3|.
TGTGCCAGCTCACTTCGGACTAGCGGGAGTGCAGATACGCAGTATTTT
CASSLRTSGSADTQYF
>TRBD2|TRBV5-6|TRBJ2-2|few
TGTGCCAGCAGCCTGGGACTAGCGGGATCTAACACCGGGGAGCTGTTTTTT
CASSLGLAGSNTGELFF
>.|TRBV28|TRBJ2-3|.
TGTGCCAGCAGAACCCCCGCAGATACGCAGTATTTT
CASRTPADTQYF
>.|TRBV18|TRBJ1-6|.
TGTGCCAGCTCACCCCTAGGTATGGGTGATATAGTAACCCTCCACTTT
CASSPLGMGDIVTLHF
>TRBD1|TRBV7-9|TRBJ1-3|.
TGTGCCAGCAGCCTACGCGGGACAGTCTCTGGAAACACCATATATTTT
CASSLRGTVSGNTIYF
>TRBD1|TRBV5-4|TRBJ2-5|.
TGTGCCAGCAGCTTCCGACAGGGAGAGACCCAGTACTTC
CASSFRQGETQYF
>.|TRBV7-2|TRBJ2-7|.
TGTGCCAGCAGCTGGACCCCTTACGAGCAGTACTTC
CASSWTPYEQYF
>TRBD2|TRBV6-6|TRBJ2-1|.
TGTGCCAGCAGTCACTGGACTAGCGGGAGCTATGAGCAGTTCTTC
CASSHWTSGSYEQFF
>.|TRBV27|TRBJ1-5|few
TGTGCCAGCAGTTTTTCATCGTATCCCGGCAATCAGCCCCAGCATTTT
CASSFSSYPGNQPQHF
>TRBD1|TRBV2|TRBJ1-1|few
TGTGCCAGCACTGAGGACAGGGTAGGTGAAGCTTTCTTT
CASTEDRVGEAFF
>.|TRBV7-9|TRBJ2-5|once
TGTGCCAGCAGCTTCGGCGACAGCCGGTCGGAGACCCAGTACTTC
CASSFGDSRSETQYF
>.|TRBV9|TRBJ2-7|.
TGTGCCAGCAGCGTAAACCCGACCTACGAGCAGTACTTC
CASSVNPTYEQYF
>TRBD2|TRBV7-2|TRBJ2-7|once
TGTGCCAGCAGCTTAGCCCCTGCTGGCAGCGGGGGGTTCTACGAGCAGTACTTC
CASSLAPAGSGGFYEQYF
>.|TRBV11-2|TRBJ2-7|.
TGTGCCAGCAGCTTAGACAGTTTTTCCTACGAGCAGTACTTC
CASSLDSFSYEQYF
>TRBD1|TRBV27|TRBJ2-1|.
TGTGCCAGCAGTTTAACAGGGGGCTCGTACAATGAGCAGTTCTTC
CASSLTGGSYNEQFF
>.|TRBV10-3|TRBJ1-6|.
TGTGCCATCAGTGAGCGCAGTACTAATGATTCACCCCTCCACTTT
CAISERSTNDSPLHF
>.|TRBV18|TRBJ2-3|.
TGTGCCAGCTCCCCACGGGGAAAATTCACAGATACGCAGTATTTT
CASSPRGKFTDTQYF
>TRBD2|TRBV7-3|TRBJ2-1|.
TGTGCCAGCAGCTTAGGGGGGGGATACAATGAGCAGTTCTTC
CASSLGGGYNEQFF
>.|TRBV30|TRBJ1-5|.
TGTGCCTGGACAACAACTAGCAATCAGCCCCAGCATTTT
CAWTTTSNQPQHF
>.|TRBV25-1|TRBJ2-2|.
TGTGCCAGCGGAGGACTAGGGGAGCTGTTTTTT
CASGGLGELFF
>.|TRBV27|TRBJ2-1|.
TGTGCCAGCAGTGGGGGGACGGCCACTTCCTACAATGAGCAGTTCTTC
CASSGGTATSYNEQFF
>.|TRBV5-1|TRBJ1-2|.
TGCGCCAGCAGCCTCCACTTCTATGGCTACACCTTC
CASSLHFYGYTF
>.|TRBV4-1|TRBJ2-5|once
TGCGCCAGCAATCCGGGACTGATTAATGGAGAGACCCAGTACTTC
CASNPGLINGETQYF
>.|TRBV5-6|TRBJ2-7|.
TGTGCCAGCAGCGGAGACCTAGTTTACGAGCAGTACTTC
CASSGDLVYEQYF
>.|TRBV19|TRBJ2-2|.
TGTGCCAGTAGTATGACCTGGACCGGGGAGCTGTTTTTT
CASSMTWTGELFF
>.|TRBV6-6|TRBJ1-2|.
TGTGCCACTAGCGGAGTTGGGAACTATGGCTACACCTTC
CATSGVGNYGYTF
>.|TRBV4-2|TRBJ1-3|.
TGTGCCAGCAGCCAAGTCTCTGGAAACACCATATATTTT
CASSQVSGNTIYF
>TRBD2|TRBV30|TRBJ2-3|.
TGTGCCTCTTCTTTTAGCGGGAGGGGCGATACGCAGTATTTT
CASSFSGRGDTQYF
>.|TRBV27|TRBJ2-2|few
TGTGCCAGCAAGCCTTCGGGGACCGGGGAGCTGTTTTTT
CASKPSGTGELFF
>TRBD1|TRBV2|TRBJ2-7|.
TGTGCCAGCAGTTCGATGGACAGGGGCGAGCAGTACTTC
CASSSMDRGEQYF
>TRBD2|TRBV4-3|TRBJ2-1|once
TGCGCCAGCAGCCAAGATCAAACTAGCGGGAGGAATGAGTACAATGAGCAGTTCTTC
CASSQDQTSGRNEYNEQFF